The 2 T cell receptor beta chains listed next were all sequenced from one sample in a study of beta chain features in type 1 diabetes. Every bit of the isolated RNA underwent reverse transcription, so sequencing read expressed TCRB transcripts. Generated by immunoSEQ multiplex PCR, the TCRdb table keeps only in-frame clones and is missing some. The repertoire holds around 300,000 clones, with approximately 11% as singletons. What was sequenced was naive CD4+ T cells from blood. The receptors stem from a woman in her twenties or thirties in good health.

Only a few counts were recorded for this clone. This chain joins TRBV19 and TRBJ2-1; perhaps TRBD2 as D (6 bases). CDR1 and CDR2 from the germline V gene are LNHDA and SQIVND (reference sequence). The CDR3 extends over 14 amino acids. V shed 9 bases and J shed 1 base, with 13 bases lying between them. CDR3 sequence (DNA): TGTGCCAGCAACCTAGGGAGGTCCTACAATGAGCAGTTCTTC. Amino acids: CASNLGRSYNEQFF. Complete variable domain (other parts from reference TRBV19 and TRBJ2-1): DGGITQSPKYLFRKEGQNVTLSCEQNLNHDAMYWYRQDPGQGLRLIYYSQIVNDFQKGDIAEGYSVSREKKESFPLTVTSAQKNPTAFYLCASNLGRSYNEQFFGPGTRLTVL.

To note about this clone: In the same sample, other DNA sequences code for this CDR3. The chain joins TRBV5-1 to TRBJ2-1; 9 bases fit TRBD2. The CDR3 has 16 amino acids. The trim removed 0 bases at V and 0 bases at J, leaving 1 base unmatched. Germline-derived CDR1 and CDR2 are SGHRS and YFSETQ. Here the CDR3 reads CASSLVAGASYNEQFF. In DNA, the CDR3 is TGCGCCAGCAGCTTGGTAGCGGGAGCCTCCTACAATGAGCAGTTCTTC.